The 7 T cell receptor beta chains in this list originate from one sample, sequenced in a study of T cell changes during pregnancy in multiple sclerosis. Clones were read by immunoSEQ multiplex PCR, and TCRdb kept only the in-frame ones, dropping some. The table has over 85,000 clones, approximately 90% seen once. This material consisted of peripheral blood, taken in the first trimester of pregnancy. All receptors come from a female donor in good health, enrolled as a control in a pregnancy study.

In its sample, this clone was seen once. The rearrangement uses TRBV5-1 and TRBJ2-1; the D gene is possibly TRBD2 (6 bases). V lost 4 bases and J 7 bases, leaving 18 bases between the germline ends. Germline assignment: CDR1 SGHRS and CDR2 YFSETQ. This CDR3 has 15 amino acids. DNA of the CDR3: TGCGCCAGCAGCCCAAATACGGGGGTAAAGAATGAGCAGTTCTTC. It is translated as CASSPNTGVKNEQFF.

The V and J genes are TRBV28 and TRBJ1-2; 8 nucleotides line up with TRBD1. CDR1 and CDR2 from the germline V gene are MDHEN and SYDVKM. The V and J ends lost 10 bases and 1 base, in that order; junction bases with no gene match: 5. The CDR3 runs to 13 residues. CDR3 protein: CATSTGVNYGYTF. The DNA for the CDR3 is TGTGCCACCTCGACAGGGGTTAACTATGGCTACACCTTC.

V usage is TRBV4-2 and J usage is TRBJ1-5; D perhaps matches TRBD1 (6 bases). The CDR3 consists of 16 residues. Germline V gene lookup returns CDR1 LGHNA and CDR2 YNFKEQ. Trimming shortened V by 1 base and J by 4 bases, and 14 bases separated the two germline ends. For the CDR3, the DNA is TGTGCCAGCAGCCAAGTTCAGGGGCCGGGGAATCAGCCCCAGCATTTT. Translated: CASSQVQGPGNQPQHF.

The chain uses TRBV23-1 and TRBJ2-1; a weak D match, TRBD2 (5 bases). TRBV23-1 belongs to the ORF category, with a function that is uncertain. The CDR3 is 16 residues long. Trimming shortened V by 5 bases and J by 3 bases, and 17 bases separated the two germline ends. CDR3: CASSVIGKSGYNEQFF. In DNA, the CDR3 is TGCGCCAGCAGTGTTATCGGGAAATCGGGCTACAATGAGCAGTTCTTC.

V gene TRBV7-3 combines with J gene TRBJ2-1; 7 nucleotides line up with TRBD2. The germline V gene encodes CDR1 SGHTA and CDR2 FQGTGA. This CDR3 has 16 residues. With V trimmed by 0 bases and J by 3 bases, 5 bases remained unmatched. CDR3 nucleotide sequence: TGTGCCAGCAGCTTAACTCGGAGCGGGGTCTACAATGAGCAGTTCTTC. As protein: CASSLTRSGVYNEQFF.

This chain uses TRBV5-5 with TRBJ1-5; maybe TRBD1 (5 bases). Deletions cut 4 bases from V and 7 bases from J, with 15 bases between. Germline assignment: CDR1 SGHKS and CDR2 YYEKEE (reference sequence). This CDR3 has 14 amino acids. The CDR3 DNA reads TGTGCCAGCAGCAGCGGGACCCTGGGCCAGCCCCAGCATTTT. Residues: CASSSGTLGQPQHF. The complete variable domain, with remaining parts taken from reference TRBV5-5 and TRBJ1-5, reads DAGVTQSPTHLIKTRGQQVTLRCSPISGHKSVSWYQQVLGQGPQFIFQYYEKEERGRGNFPDRFSARQFPNYSSELNVNALLLGDSALYLCASSSGTLGQPQHFGDGTRLSIL.

The J gene is TRBJ1-3, the V gene TRBV19, with TRBD1 identical over 8 bases. In germline, CDR1 is LNHDA, CDR2 SQIVND (reference sequence). Trimming removed 9 bases from V and 2 bases from J; junction bases left unmatched: 12. This CDR3 is built from 16 residues. This CDR3 is CASYNNRGLTGNTIYF. In nucleotides, the CDR3 is TGTGCCAGCTACAACAACAGGGGGTTAACTGGAAACACCATATATTTT.